This TCR beta chain emerged from a study of blood T cell repertoires in COVID-19. Study details: Researchers got acute and convalescent COVID-19 samples from the United States, Italy and Spain. Sources were T cells, B-cell-depleted T cells, or PBMCs; the material itself was cDNA or gDNA.

Deletions cut 3 bases from V and 0 bases from J, with 8 bases between. The V gene's germline CDR1 is LNHDA and CDR2 SQIVND (reference sequence). CDR3 size: 15 residues. In the study's own analysis: Researchers report that nucleated cell counts were estimated from reference gene primer amplification. Using immunoSEQ multiplex PCR, the repertoire was profiled, and TCRdb retains in-frame clones only, with some absent. V, J and clone size are those of that table, while D and trimming were read from the DNA. This sample carries over 150,000 clones, more than 70% of them seen once, and the ten largest clones take roughly a tenth.

The sequenced sample was peripheral blood. This receptor was taken from a woman of 80 years or more with active or convalescent COVID-19. The chain employs TRBV19 and TRBJ1-4; D ambiguous. The CDR3 coding sequence is TGTGCCAGTAGTATGGGCACCGCAACTAATGAAAAACTGTTTTTT. Translation: CASSMGTATNEKLFF.